The rows below give T cell receptor beta chains drawn from one sample of a study of blood T cell repertoires in COVID-19. Libraries were prepared by immunoSEQ multiplex PCR; TCRdb keeps only in-frame clonotypes and omits some of them. The table lists fewer than 180,000 clones, about 80% of them singletons. Sequencing used peripheral blood. These receptors were taken from a man aged 65 to 85 with acute or convalescent COVID-19. The CDR3 runs from the conserved cysteine through the conserved F or W. A D gene is named only where the DNA matches it firmly.

CASSSTGNTEAFF	.	TRBV3-1/TRBV3-2
CASSARGQGLDGYTF	TRBD1	TRBV9
CASSPDRGRHYGYTF	TRBD1	TRBV7-9
CASSLTGTSRDTQYF	TRBD2	TRBV9
CASSQEPGPRGNEQFF	.	TRBV4-1
CASSWGTGGFGELFF	TRBD1	TRBV11-2
CASSSRGTGELFF	.	TRBV11-3
CASAPFGQGENQPQHF	TRBD1	TRBV19
CASSIGQGASDTQYF	TRBD1	TRBV5-1
CASSLEGVGGPTYEQYF	TRBD2	TRBV7-8
CASSSPGQAEAEQYF	TRBD1	TRBV28
CASGHRVQAYEQYF	.	TRBV5-8
CASSFTGTGGGETQYF	TRBD1	TRBV5-1
CASSIELRGPQHF	.	TRBV19
CASIAGPTDTQYF	.	TRBV7-2
CAWSVNGQGDTQYF	.	TRBV30